This T cell receptor beta chain was recovered during a study of cytomegalovirus exposure and HLA in healthy donors. Study at large: Unique TCR beta sequences numbering 95 million to 130 million came from 150 million to 200 million T cells in an earlier analysis. Study-wide results and caveats: Later work associated 16,951 TCR beta sequences with HLA alleles at 0.05 false discovery rate. In a later analysis, a missense DCLRE1C variant was linked to TCR beta V- and J-gene trimming.

This CDR3 is 12 amino acids long. The germline V gene has CDR1 LNHDA and CDR2 SQIVND (reference sequence). Trimming took 3 bases from V and 4 from J, leaving 6 bases between them. Of note for this clone: Its antigen remains unknown.

The PCR had 60 Vbeta and 13 Jbeta primers. The protocol was immunoSEQ multiplex PCR, while the TCRdb copy is restricted to in-frame clones and leaves out a portion. The sample has approximately 140,000 clones, about three quarters seen once. The chain is built from TRBV19 and TRBJ1-1; D gene uncertain. This receptor was identified in a woman between 18 and 29 years old in good health and CMV-seronegative. Sequencing was performed on PBMCs. CDR3 protein: CASSIYGTEAFF. In nucleotides, the CDR3 is TGTGCCAGTAGTATTTACGGCACTGAAGCTTTCTTT. Full variable domain (outside the CDR3, taken from reference TRBV19 and TRBJ1-1): DGGITQSPKYLFRKEGQNVTLSCEQNLNHDAMYWYRQDPGQGLRLIYYSQIVNDFQKGDIAEGYSVSREKKESFPLTVTSAQKNPTAFYLCASSIYGTEAFFGQGTRLTVV.